Below, 22 T cell receptor beta chains from the same sample are listed, as sequenced in a study of T cells in tumors after PD-1 blockade. Assay: immunoSEQ multiplex PCR; the TCRdb copy retains only in-frame clones and omits some. The data contain 9,500 to 15,000 clones, roughly 69% of them seen just once; the ten biggest clones take up about 16%. The sequencing used tumor tissue, collected before anti-PD-1 treatment. These receptors were collected from a human donor with basal cell carcinoma.

The genes are TRBV11-3 and TRBJ2-1; D is uncertain. The CDR3 has 15 amino acids. Germline CDR1 and CDR2: SGHNT and YENEEA. Trimming stripped 2 bases from V and 6 bases from J, with 14 bases between. CDR3 region: CASSLLGRASNEQFF. The CDR3, as DNA: TGTGCCAGCAGCTTACTCGGACGGGCCAGCAATGAGCAGTTCTTC.

V and J are TRBV2 and TRBJ1-2; possibly TRBD1 for D (5 bases). Trimming left V 5 bases short and J 10 bases short, with 20 bases between. The germline CDR1 and CDR2 sequences are SNHLY and FYNNEI. The CDR3 is 14 amino acids. The CDR3 protein is CASSFSDRGRVYTF. CDR3 DNA sequence: TGTGCCAGCAGTTTCTCAGACAGAGGAAGAGTCTACACCTTC.

The chain uses TRBV6-1 and TRBJ2-7; 9 bases are shared with TRBD1. The trim removed 5 bases at V and 1 base at J, leaving 6 bases unmatched. This CDR3 is 15 amino acids long. Germline V gene lookup returns CDR1 MNHNS and CDR2 SASEGT. In DNA form, the CDR3 reads TGTGCCAGCAGTCCGTCCGGGACAGGGTCCTACGAGCAGTACTTC. As protein: CASSPSGTGSYEQYF.

This clone was seen only once. The chain recombines TRBV19 with TRBJ2-1; 9 nucleotides align to TRBD2. The V and J ends lost 4 bases and 7 bases, in that order; junction bases with no gene match: 14. The length of the CDR3 is 17 residues. The germline V gene has CDR1 LNHDA and CDR2 SQIVND (reference sequence). DNA for the CDR3: TGTGCCAGTAGTAATACCCTGACTAGCGGAGAAGCAAATGAGCAGTTCTTC. Amino acids: CASSNTLTSGEANEQFF.

The CDR3 loop is CASSFAGVSYGYTF. The CDR3 DNA sequence: TGTGCCAGCAGTTTTGCAGGGGTTAGCTATGGCTACACCTTC. The chain uses TRBV28 and TRBJ1-2; D perhaps matches TRBD1 (6 bases). This CDR3 region has 14 residues. Germline values: CDR1 MDHEN, CDR2 SYDVKM. Trimming cost V 3 bases and J 4 bases, with 12 bases left between them.

This sequence joins TRBV7-2 and TRBJ1-4, with TRBD1 as a possible D gene (5 bases). The CDR3 runs to 14 residues. Trimming stripped 5 bases from V and 3 bases from J, with 10 bases between. Germline CDR1 is SGHTA and CDR2 is FQGNSA. This CDR3 is CASSPGSANEKLFF. The CDR3 coding sequence is TGTGCCAGCAGCCCAGGGTCCGCTAATGAAAAACTGTTTTTT.

The chain carries TRBV9 and TRBJ1-1; D unclear. V was pared by 2 bases and J by 5 bases, with 13 bases between. The CDR3 totals 14 residues. Germline assignment: CDR1 SGDLS and CDR2 YYNGEE. The CDR3 loop reads CASSVGRSRTEAFF. The DNA of the CDR3 is TGTGCCAGCAGCGTTGGCCGGTCGAGGACTGAAGCTTTCTTT.

V usage is TRBV7-6 and J usage is TRBJ2-7, with D uncertain. This CDR3 has 13 amino acids. V was trimmed by 1 base and J by 2 bases, leaving 6 bases between them. The germline gives CDR1 SGHVS, CDR2 FNYEAQ. CDR3 sequence: CASSLGEPYEQYF. The CDR3 coding sequence is TGTGCCAGCAGCTTAGGAGAACCCTACGAGCAGTACTTC. The variable domain in full, with the rest retrieved from reference TRBV7-6 and TRBJ2-7, is GAGVSQSPRYKVTKRGQDVALRCDPISGHVSLYWYRQALGQGPEFLTYFNYEAQQDKSGLPNDRFSAERPEGSISTLTIQRTEQRDSAMYRCASSLGEPYEQYFGPGTRLTVT.

The chain is built from TRBV6-5 and TRBJ1-2, with unresolved D. Trimming removed 1 base from V and 8 bases from J, with 8 bases in between. Germline V gives CDR1 MNHEY, CDR2 SVGAGI. The CDR3 has 12 residues. Here the CDR3 reads CASSYFGVGYTF. The CDR3, as DNA: TGTGCCAGCAGTTACTTCGGGGTGGGCTACACCTTC.

V is TRBV6-2 or TRBV6-3 and J is TRBJ1-5, with no clear D. CDR3 length equals 13 residues. V lost 0 bases, J lost 7 bases, and 7 bases lay in between. Germline V gene data show CDR1 as MNHEY and CDR2 as SVGEGT. The CDR3: CASSYSAWQPQHF. The CDR3 bases are TGTGCCAGCAGTTACTCCGCGTGGCAGCCCCAGCATTTT.

The genes are TRBV6-5 and TRBJ2-1, with 7 bases lining up with TRBD1. This CDR3 has 14 residues. From germline, CDR1 is MNHEY and CDR2 SVGAGI. J gave up 6 bases and V 3 bases, and 5 bases lay outside the gene matches. CDR3 sequence: CASSYDRDGNEQFF. The CDR3 DNA sequence: TGTGCCAGCAGTTATGACAGGGATGGCAATGAGCAGTTCTTC.

The rearrangement joins TRBV7-9 to TRBJ2-7, with a tentative D call TRBD2 (7 bases). The CDR3 consists of 14 residues. Germline assignment: CDR1 SEHNR and CDR2 FQNEAQ (reference sequence). V was clipped by 5 bases and J by 5 bases, with 16 bases between them. The CDR3 reads CASSPGGLPNEQYF. The CDR3 bases are TGTGCCAGCAGCCCGGGGGGCTTACCCAACGAGCAGTACTTC.

The CDR3: CASSKEGGNDGEAFF. In DNA, the CDR3 is TGTGCCAGCAGCAAAGAGGGGGGCAACGACGGGGAAGCTTTCTTT. The chain has TRBV21-1 and TRBJ1-1. TRBV21-1 constitutes a pseudogene. The CDR3 spans 15 residues.

This chain connects TRBV5-1 to TRBJ2-2; 12 nucleotides agree with TRBD2. J was trimmed by 8 bases and V by 0 bases; bases with no gene match: 11. The CDR3 sequence is 18 residues long. Germline CDR1 reads SGHRS; CDR2 reads YFSETQ. In DNA form, the CDR3 reads TGCGCCAGCAGCTTGGTCGTAACCGGGACTAGCGGGCTAGGGGAGCTGTTTTTT. Its protein is CASSLVVTGTSGLGELFF.

J is TRBJ2-2 and V is TRBV7-9; 11 bases agree with TRBD2. Germline CDR1 and CDR2: SEHNR and FQNEAQ (reference sequence). Trimming at V came to 7 bases and at J to 0 bases, leaving 10 bases not matched to a gene. The CDR3 runs 18 residues. CDR3 residues: CASIHGASGGTNTGELFF. CDR3 sequence (DNA): TGTGCCAGCATCCACGGGGCTAGCGGGGGGACGAACACCGGGGAGCTGTTTTTT.

This clone was counted a single time. This rearrangement joins TRBV6-2 or TRBV6-3 to TRBJ2-1; D might be TRBD2 (6 bases). CDR1 is MNHEY, CDR2 SVGEGT, per germline. The V gene lost 4 bases and the J gene lost 0 bases, with 13 bases spanning the gap. The CDR3 length is 16 residues. DNA for the CDR3: TGTGCCAGCAGTTCCCGGGGCGGGGCCTCCTACAATGAGCAGTTCTTC. This translates into CASSSRGGASYNEQFF.

The genes are TRBV9 and TRBJ2-1; 12 bases are a match to TRBD2. Trimming cost V 0 bases and J 8 bases; bases outside gene matches: 3. Germline-derived CDR1 and CDR2 are SGDLS and YYNGEE. The CDR3 spans 15 residues. CDR3 protein: CASSVGTSGADEQFF. The CDR3 nucleotides read TGTGCCAGCAGCGTAGGGACTAGCGGGGCGGATGAGCAGTTCTTC.

The chain recombines TRBV5-1 with TRBJ2-5, with D possibly being TRBD1 (6 bases). Germline values: CDR1 SGHRS, CDR2 YFSETQ. This CDR3 region has 12 residues. Trimming took 4 bases from V and 4 from J, leaving 8 bases between them. The CDR3 DNA follows: TGCGCCAGCAGCCCCAGGGGAGAGACCCAGTACTTC. The encoded protein is CASSPRGETQYF.

The chain carries TRBV19 and TRBJ2-1; TRBD1 or TRBD2 may be the D gene (6 bases each). Trimming took 2 bases from V and 10 from J, leaving 15 bases between them. The germline V gene has CDR1 LNHDA and CDR2 SQIVND (reference sequence). The CDR3 has 14 amino acids. This CDR3 reads CASSIRSGDREQFF. The DNA for the CDR3 is TGTGCCAGTAGTATAAGGTCGGGAGACAGGGAGCAGTTCTTC.

This chain connects TRBV4-1 to TRBJ2-7; 9 nucleotides line up with TRBD2. Germline V gives CDR1 MGHRA, CDR2 YSYEKL. V shed 0 bases and J 4 bases; nucleotides not matched to a gene: 4. This CDR3 has 15 residues. CDR3 amino acids: CASSQEGSGSYEQYF. The CDR3 region has the DNA TGCGCCAGCAGCCAAGAGGGTAGCGGGAGTTACGAGCAGTACTTC.

The rearrangement uses TRBV24-1 and TRBJ1-2, with a tentative D call TRBD1 (5 bases). The CDR3 totals 13 residues. Germline values: CDR1 KGHDR, CDR2 SFDVKD. The V gene lost 1 base and the J gene lost 4 bases, with 6 bases spanning the gap. Here the CDR3 DNA reads TGTGCCACCAGTGATTTCGGGGGCTATGGCTACACCTTC. It specifies CATSDFGGYGYTF.

The rearrangement joins TRBV6-2 or TRBV6-3 to TRBJ2-1, with 12 bases identical to TRBD2. J lost 9 bases, V lost 2 bases, and 5 bases had no gene match. The CDR3 is 15 amino acids. Germline lookup yields CDR1 MNHEY and CDR2 SVGEGT. In DNA form, the CDR3 reads TGTGCCAGCAGTTACCCTTCTAGCGGGAGGGCTGAGCAGTTCTTC. Translation gives CASSYPSSGRAEQFF.